The 4 T cell receptor beta chains listed next were all sequenced from one sample in a study of early stage breast cancer tumors (dated by TCRdb to about 2017). The library relied on the immunoSEQ multiplex PCR assay. The table comes from immuneACCESS by way of TCRdb, which keeps in-frame sequences with V and J called. Part of the clones is missing from these tables; in studies checked, under half for an unresolved V gene and the rest for unknown reasons. Across this sample there are 51,000 or so clones, with approximately 83% seen only once. The ten largest account for under 1.5% of the sample. Specimen: blood. These receptors came from a person in their fifties with breast cancer.

This chain joins TRBV13 and TRBJ1-2, with 8 bases aligning to TRBD1. The CDR3 runs 16 residues. CDR1 and CDR2 (germline): PRHDT, FYEKMQ (reference sequence). The J segment lost 4 bases and the V segment lost 5 bases, leaving 12 bases of the junction unmatched. CDR3 nucleotide sequence: TGTGCCAGCAGCGGGACGGGACAGGCGTCGATCTATGGCTACACCTTC. The encoded protein is CASSGTGQASIYGYTF.

The rearrangement uses TRBV7-9 and TRBJ2-4; 10 positions agree with TRBD1. CDR1 and CDR2 from the germline V gene are SEHNR and FQNEAQ (reference sequence). V lost 5 bases, J lost 0 bases, and 7 bases stayed unmatched. The CDR3 contains 17 residues. The CDR3 is CASSRGDRGKAKNIQYF. The CDR3 region has the DNA TGTGCCAGCAGCCGAGGGGACAGGGGAAAAGCCAAAAACATTCAGTACTTC.

The gene calls are TRBV6-5 and TRBJ1-4; 9 bases fit TRBD1. V shed 6 bases, J shed 7 bases, and the junction held 9 bases outside the gene matches. The CDR3 length is 15 residues. The germline CDR1 and CDR2 sequences are MNHEY and SVGAGI. The CDR3 coding sequence is TGTGCCAGCAGCCCACCGGGACAGGGAACTGAAAAACTGTTTTTT. It yields the protein CASSPPGQGTEKLFF.

The gene calls are TRBV11-2 and TRBJ1-2; D is uncertain. The CDR3 is made up of 13 amino acids. Germline V gives CDR1 SGHAT, CDR2 FQNNGV. V lost 2 bases and J 8 bases, leaving 12 bases between the germline ends. The CDR3 protein is CASSLRAGPGYTF. The CDR3 coding sequence is TGTGCCAGCAGCTTACGGGCAGGTCCAGGCTACACCTTC.